Listed here are 6 T cell receptor beta chains from one sample, sequenced in a study of blood T cells in healthy people across ages. Sample-barcoded 5' priming and a J-beta primer mix drove a second PCR of roughly 6 to 12 cycles. TCRdb reprocessed the 5' RACE reads via MiXCR and lists one record per CDR3 protein. The data hold about 1,400,000 distinct CDR3 sequences, with around 55% observed a single time. Sequenced: blood. These receptors originate from a man between 18 and 35 years old in good health.

V is TRBV27 and J is TRBJ2-2; D unclear. The CDR3 loop spans 13 amino acids. Per the germline V gene, CDR1 is MNHEY and CDR2 is SMNVEV (reference sequence). V lost 7 bases, J lost 7 bases, and 13 bases lay in between. The CDR3, as DNA: TGTGCCAGCAAGGGAACCCCTGGCGGGGAGCTGTTTTTT. It yields the protein CASKGTPGGELFF.

The sample holds one count of this clonotype. The gene calls are TRBV10-3 and TRBJ1-2, with 9 bases that match TRBD1. Losses at the gene ends were 5 bases for V and 2 bases for J; bases not matched to a gene: 12. The CDR3 spans 17 residues. The germline CDR1 and CDR2 sequences are ENHRY and SYGVKD. The CDR3 bases are TGTGCCATCAGTACGAATGACAGGGGGGATTTCAACTATGGCTACACCTTC. Translated, it gives CAISTNDRGDFNYGYTF.

The chain carries TRBV9 and TRBJ2-7, with TRBD2 matching 8 bases. The junction had 17 bases not matched to a gene; V was cut back by 3 bases and J by 6 bases. Germline assignment: CDR1 SGDLS and CDR2 YYNGEE. The CDR3 is 17 residues long. The CDR3 is CASSGLVDGRALSEQYF. CDR3 DNA sequence: TGTGCCAGCAGCGGACTAGTGGACGGGAGGGCCCTCAGCGAGCAGTACTTC.

This rearrangement joins TRBV5-1 to TRBJ2-7, with a weak D call TRBD1 (5 bases). Trimming took off 6 bases at V and 3 bases at J, with 22 bases between the two ends. CDR1 is SGHRS and CDR2 is YFSETQ in the germline V gene. The CDR3 has 16 amino acids. The CDR3 DNA is TGCGCCAGCATCTTTTCCGGTGGCGACAGAAGCTACGAGCAGTACTTC. It codes for CASIFSGGDRSYEQYF.

The chain combines TRBV11-2 with TRBJ2-4; tentative D call: TRBD2 (6 bases). Matching the DNA end better, TRBJ2-7 makes the J call doubtful. Germline V gives CDR1 SGHAT, CDR2 FQNNGV. This CDR3 is 15 amino acids long. The chain's CDR3 is CASSLDQGGVAEQYF. Written as DNA, the CDR3 is TGTGCCAGCAGCTTAGATCAAGGAGGGGTTGCCGAGCAGTACTTC.

V is TRBV29-1 and J is TRBJ2-1; either TRBD1 or TRBD2 may fit D (5 bases each). CDR3 length: 10 residues. V lost 8 bases and J 7 bases, leaving 9 bases between the germline ends. The V gene's germline CDR1 is SQVTM and CDR2 ANQGSEA. This chain's CDR3 is CSWGKNEQFF. The CDR3 region has the DNA TGCAGCTGGGGGAAGAATGAGCAGTTCTTC.